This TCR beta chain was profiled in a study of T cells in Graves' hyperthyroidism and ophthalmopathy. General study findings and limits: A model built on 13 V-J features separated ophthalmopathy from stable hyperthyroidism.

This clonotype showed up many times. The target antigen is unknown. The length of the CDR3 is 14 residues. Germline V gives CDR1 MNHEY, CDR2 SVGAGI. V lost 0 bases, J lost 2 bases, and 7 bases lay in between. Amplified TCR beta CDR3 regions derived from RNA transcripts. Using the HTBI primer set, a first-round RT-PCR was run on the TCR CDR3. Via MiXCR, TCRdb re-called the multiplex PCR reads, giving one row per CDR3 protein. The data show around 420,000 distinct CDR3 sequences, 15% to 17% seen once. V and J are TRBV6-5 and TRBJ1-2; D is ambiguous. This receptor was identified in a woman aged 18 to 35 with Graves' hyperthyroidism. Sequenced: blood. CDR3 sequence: CASSYSTGNYGYTF. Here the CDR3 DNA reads TGTGCCAGCAGTTACTCGACGGGAAACTATGGCTACACCTTC.